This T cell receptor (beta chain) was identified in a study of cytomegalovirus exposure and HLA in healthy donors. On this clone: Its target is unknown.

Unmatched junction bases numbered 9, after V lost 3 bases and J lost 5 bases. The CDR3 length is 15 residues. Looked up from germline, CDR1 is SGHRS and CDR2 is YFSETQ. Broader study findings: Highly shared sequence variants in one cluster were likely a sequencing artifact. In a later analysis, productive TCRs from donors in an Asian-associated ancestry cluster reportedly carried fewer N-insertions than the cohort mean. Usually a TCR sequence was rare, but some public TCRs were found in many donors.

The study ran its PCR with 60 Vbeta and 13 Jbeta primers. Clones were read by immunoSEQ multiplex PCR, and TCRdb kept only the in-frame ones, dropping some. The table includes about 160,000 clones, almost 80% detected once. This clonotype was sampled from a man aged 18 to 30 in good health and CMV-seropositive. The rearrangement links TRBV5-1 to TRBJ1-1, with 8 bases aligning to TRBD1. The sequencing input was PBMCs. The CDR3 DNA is TGCGCCAGCAGCTCGACAGGGGTAGGTAGGACTGAAGCTTTCTTT. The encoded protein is CASSSTGVGRTEAFF.